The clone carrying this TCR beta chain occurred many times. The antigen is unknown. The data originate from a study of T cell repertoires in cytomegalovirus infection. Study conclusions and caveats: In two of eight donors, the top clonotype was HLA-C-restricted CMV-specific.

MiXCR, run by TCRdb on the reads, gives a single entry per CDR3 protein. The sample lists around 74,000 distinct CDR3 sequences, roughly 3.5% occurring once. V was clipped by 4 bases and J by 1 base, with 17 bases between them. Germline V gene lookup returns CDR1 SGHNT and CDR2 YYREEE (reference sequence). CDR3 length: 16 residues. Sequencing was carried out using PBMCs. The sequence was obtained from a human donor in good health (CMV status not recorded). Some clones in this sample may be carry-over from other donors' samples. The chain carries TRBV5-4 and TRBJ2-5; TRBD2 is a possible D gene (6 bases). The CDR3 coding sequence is TGTGCCAGCAGCCCCGCCCCTACTAGCTTCCAAGAGACCCAGTACTTC. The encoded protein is CASSPAPTSFQETQYF.